A single TCR beta chain is shown here with its context. This clone appeared once. The antigen it recognizes is unknown. Per-base qualities were not stored, and no clone one base away is much larger. The data were obtained in a study of radiotherapy plus CTLA-4 blockade in lung cancer (dated by TCRdb to the late 2010s). Study-level background: Objective responses were observed in 18% of enrolled patients, and disease control was achieved in roughly 29%. The study at large found these results: Early dynamic changes in blood T cell clones, together with increased serum interferon-beta after radiation, were reported as the strongest predictors of response. After treatment with radiotherapy and ipilimumab, TCR clones that originated in tumors expanded in peripheral blood.

In the germline V gene, CDR1 corresponds to SGHTA and CDR2 to FQGNSA. A distance of 11 bases separates the germline ends of V and J, which lose 0 bases and 2 bases respectively. The CDR3 spans 15 residues, from the cysteine through the phenylalanine. Only the CDR3 portion is preserved as DNA: 45 bases, with reading frame beginning at the first base. Library preparation was by the immunoSEQ multiplex PCR assay. TCRdb retrieved this table from immuneACCESS and kept in-frame rearrangements only. Not all clones are present; in checked studies, unresolved V genes account for under half, and no reason is known for the remainder. The sample table shows roughly 48,000 clones, and 82% are seen once. More than 3% of the sample is held by the ten biggest clonotypes. The study evaluated CTLA-4 blockade (ipilimumab) given together with focal radiation therapy in patients who had chemo-refractory metastatic non-small-cell lung cancer.

This sequence was found in a human donor with non-small cell lung cancer who had stable disease on radiotherapy plus ipilimumab. The chain is encoded by TRBV7-2 joined to TRBJ2-7; the D region possibly corresponds to TRBD1 (5 bases align). The sample in question was peripheral blood, obtained from a patient treated with radiotherapy plus ipilimumab. The CDR3 amino acid sequence is: CASSLAFTRAYEQYF. The nucleotides read TGTGCCAGCAGCTTAGCGTTTACCAGGGCCTACGAGCAGTACTTC.